This entry is about one T cell receptor beta chain. Its target is unknown. The study excluded patients with uncontrolled infection, other autoimmune disease, pregnancy or lactation. Extraction of PBMCs used roughly 9.6 ml of fresh peripheral blood. The source material, RNA transcripts, was used to amplify TCR beta CDR3 regions. A first-round RT-PCR of the TCR CDR3 used the HTBI primer set. TCRdb re-derived calls from the multiplex PCR reads in MiXCR, one entry per CDR3 protein. The table lists hundreds of thousands of distinct CDR3 sequences, 15% to 20% of them singletons, with approximately 50% in the top ten. V lost 0 bases to trimming and J lost 5 bases, with 16 bases between them. This CDR3 is built from 16 residues. The germline CDR1 and CDR2 sequences are LNHDA and SQIVND (reference sequence). These data belong to a study of T cells in Graves' hyperthyroidism and ophthalmopathy. Findings and caveats of the study: Most thyroid clonotypes expanded above 0.001 appeared in blood too.

The receptor's source is a man aged 35 to 55 with Graves' ophthalmopathy. Source material: blood. V usage is TRBV19 and J usage is TRBJ1-1, with D tentatively TRBD1 (5 bases). CDR3 region: CASSIDHTGWLTEAFF. CDR3 sequence (DNA): TGTGCCAGTAGTATAGATCACACAGGTTGGTTGACTGAAGCTTTCTTT.